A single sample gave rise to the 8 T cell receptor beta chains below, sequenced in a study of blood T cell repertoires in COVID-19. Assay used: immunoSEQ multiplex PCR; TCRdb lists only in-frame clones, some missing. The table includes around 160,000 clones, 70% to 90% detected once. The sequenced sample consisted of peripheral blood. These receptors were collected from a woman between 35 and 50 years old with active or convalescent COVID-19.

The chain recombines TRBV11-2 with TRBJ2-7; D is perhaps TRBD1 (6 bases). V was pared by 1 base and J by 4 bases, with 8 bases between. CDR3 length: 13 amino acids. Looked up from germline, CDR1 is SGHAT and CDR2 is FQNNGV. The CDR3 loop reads CASSLGTEYEQYF. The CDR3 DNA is TGTGCCAGCAGCTTAGGGACAGAATACGAGCAGTACTTC.

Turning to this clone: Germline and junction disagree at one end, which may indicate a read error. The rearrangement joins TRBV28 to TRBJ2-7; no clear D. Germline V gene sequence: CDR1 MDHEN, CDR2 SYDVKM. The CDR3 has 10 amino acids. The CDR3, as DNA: TGTGCCAGCGGTTTGGAGGAGCAGTACTTC. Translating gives CASGLEEQYF.

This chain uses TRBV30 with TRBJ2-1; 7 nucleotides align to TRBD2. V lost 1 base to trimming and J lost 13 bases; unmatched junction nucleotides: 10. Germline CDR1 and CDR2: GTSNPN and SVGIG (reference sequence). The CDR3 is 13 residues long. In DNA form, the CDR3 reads TGTGCCTGGAGTGCCCGGGGGGACCTTCTCCAGTTCTTC. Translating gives CAWSARGDLLQFF.

The CDR3 DNA follows: TGTGCCAGCAGCCACGGCGGGGGGACCACAGATACGCAGTATTTT. Translation gives CASSHGGGTTDTQYF. J is TRBJ2-3 and V is TRBV7-2; 8 nucleotides match TRBD2. CDR3 length equals 15 residues. Trimming at V came to 5 bases and at J to 2 bases, leaving 6 bases not matched to a gene. The germline CDR1 and CDR2 sequences are SGHTA and FQGNSA.

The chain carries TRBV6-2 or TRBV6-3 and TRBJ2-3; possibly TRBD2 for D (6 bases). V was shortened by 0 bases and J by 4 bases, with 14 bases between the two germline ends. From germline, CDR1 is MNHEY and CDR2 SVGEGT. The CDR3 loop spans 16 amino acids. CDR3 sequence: CASSYSILAGSDTQYF. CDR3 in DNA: TGTGCCAGCAGTTACTCGATACTAGCAGGGTCAGATACGCAGTATTTT.

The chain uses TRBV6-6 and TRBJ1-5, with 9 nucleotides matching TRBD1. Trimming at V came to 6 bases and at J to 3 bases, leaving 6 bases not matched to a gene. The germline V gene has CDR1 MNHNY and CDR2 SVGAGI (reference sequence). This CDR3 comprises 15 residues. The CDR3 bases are TGTGCCAGCAGACCCGGGACAGGGTTCAATCAGCCCCAGCATTTT. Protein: CASRPGTGFNQPQHF.

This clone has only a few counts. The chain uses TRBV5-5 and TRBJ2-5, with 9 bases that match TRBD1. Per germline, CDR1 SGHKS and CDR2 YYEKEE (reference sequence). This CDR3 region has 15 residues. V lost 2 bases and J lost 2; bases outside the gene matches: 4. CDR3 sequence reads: CASSLPGQGQETQYF. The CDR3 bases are TGTGCCAGCAGCTTACCGGGACAGGGTCAAGAGACCCAGTACTTC.

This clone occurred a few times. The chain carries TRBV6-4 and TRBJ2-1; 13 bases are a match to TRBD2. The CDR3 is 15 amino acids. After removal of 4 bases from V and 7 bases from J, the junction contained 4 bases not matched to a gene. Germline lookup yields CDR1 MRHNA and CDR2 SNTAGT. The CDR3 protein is CASSGTSGGGNEQFF. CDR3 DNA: TGTGCCAGCAGTGGGACTAGCGGGGGAGGAAATGAGCAGTTCTTC.